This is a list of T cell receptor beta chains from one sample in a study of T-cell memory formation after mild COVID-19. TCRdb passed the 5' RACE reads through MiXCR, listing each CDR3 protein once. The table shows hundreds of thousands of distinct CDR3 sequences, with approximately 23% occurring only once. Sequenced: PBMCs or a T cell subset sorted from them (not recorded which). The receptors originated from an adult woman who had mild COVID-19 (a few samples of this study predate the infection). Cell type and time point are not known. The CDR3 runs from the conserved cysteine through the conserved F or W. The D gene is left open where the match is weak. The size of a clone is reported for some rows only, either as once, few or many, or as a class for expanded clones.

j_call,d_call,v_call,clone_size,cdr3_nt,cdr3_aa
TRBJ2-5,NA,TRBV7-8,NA,TGTGCCAGCAGCCTCCGGTGGGTCGGGGAGACCCAGTACTTC,CASSLRWVGETQYF
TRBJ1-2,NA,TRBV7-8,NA,TGTGCCAGCAGCTCTCGCCCGGACGGACACTATGGCTACACCTTC,CASSSRPDGHYGYTF
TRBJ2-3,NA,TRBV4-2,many,TGTGCCAGCAGCCAAGGGGCACAGGGGGGGGAAGATACGCAGTATTTT,CASSQGAQGGEDTQYF
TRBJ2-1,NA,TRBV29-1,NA,TGCAGCGTTGAGGTCGGGCGGAGCTCCTACAATGAGCAGTTCTTC,CSVEVGRSSYNEQFF
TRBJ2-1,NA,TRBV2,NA,TGTGCCAGCACAGGGGAAATTCGTCAGTTCTTC,CASTGEIRQFF
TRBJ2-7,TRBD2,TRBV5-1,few,TGCGCCAGCAGCTTGGGACCTAGCGGGGGTACCTACGAGCAGTACTTC,CASSLGPSGGTYEQYF
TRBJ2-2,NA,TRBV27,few,TGTGCCAGCGGGGACACCGGGGAGCTGTTTTTT,CASGDTGELFF
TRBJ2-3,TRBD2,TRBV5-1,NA,TGCGCCAGTGATAGCGGGAGGCACACAGATACGCAGTATTTT,CASDSGRHTDTQYF
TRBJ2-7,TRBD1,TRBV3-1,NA,TGTGCCAGCACCAGGGGACAGGGAGCCTACGAGCAGTACTTC,CASTRGQGAYEQYF
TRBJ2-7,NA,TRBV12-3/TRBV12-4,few,TGTGCCAGCAGTTTGGGGGGAGTAGGTGTCTACGAGCAGTACTTC,CASSLGGVGVYEQYF
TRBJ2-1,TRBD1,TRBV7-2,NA,TGTGCCAGCAGCTTATATGTGGGACAGGGGGCTAAAAATGAGCAGTTCTTC,CASSLYVGQGAKNEQFF
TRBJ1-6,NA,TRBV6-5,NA,TGTGCCAGCAGTCCCAAGACAGCGCGCAATTCACCCCTCCACTTT,CASSPKTARNSPLHF
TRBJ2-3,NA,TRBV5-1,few,TGCGCCAGCAGCTCTTTAGGGGCGAGCACAGATACGCAGTATTTT,CASSSLGASTDTQYF
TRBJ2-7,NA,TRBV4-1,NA,TGCGCCAGCAGCCAAGATCGAGGGAGGCTAGCGAGCTACGAGCAGTACTTC,CASSQDRGRLASYEQYF
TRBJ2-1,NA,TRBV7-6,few,TGTGCCAGCAGCAGAACCGGTTCGGGCGTACTCAATGAGCAGTTCTTC,CASSRTGSGVLNEQFF
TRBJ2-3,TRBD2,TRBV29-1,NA,TGCAGCGTGAGGAGACTAGCGGGAACATCAGATACGCAGTATTTT,CSVRRLAGTSDTQYF
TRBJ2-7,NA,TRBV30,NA,TGTGCCTGGACTGCCCCCCGGTACCTGGGCTACGAGCAGTACTTC,CAWTAPRYLGYEQYF
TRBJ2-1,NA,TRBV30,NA,TGTGCCTGGAGTACACTTACTCCCCGGGACAATGAGCAGTTCTTC,CAWSTLTPRDNEQFF
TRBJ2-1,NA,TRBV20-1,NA,TGCAGTGCTAGAAAGGCCTTGAGCTCCTACAATGAGCAGTTCTTC,CSARKALSSYNEQFF
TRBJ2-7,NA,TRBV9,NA,TGTGCCAGCAGCGTTCCCAGAGGGGGAGCAGGCCCCTACGAGCAGTACTTC,CASSVPRGGAGPYEQYF
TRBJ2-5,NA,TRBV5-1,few,TGCGCCAGCAGCCAGGGAGATGGAGAGACCCAGTACTTC,CASSQGDGETQYF
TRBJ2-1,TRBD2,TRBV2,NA,TGTGCCAGCAGCGGACTAGGAGTTACCTATGAGCAGTTCTTC,CASSGLGVTYEQFF
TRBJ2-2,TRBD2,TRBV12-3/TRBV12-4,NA,TGTGCCAGCAGACGAAGGGGACTAGCAGCCACCGGGGAGCTGTTTTTT,CASRRRGLAATGELFF
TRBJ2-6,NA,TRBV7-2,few,TGTGCCAGCAGCTTAGGGGTGTCGGTTGGCGTCCTGACTTTC,CASSLGVSVGVLTF
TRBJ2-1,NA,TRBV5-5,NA,TGTGCCAGCCTTCCGAGAGCGGGTCCACCATGGCATGAGCAGTTCTTC,CASLPRAGPPWHEQFF
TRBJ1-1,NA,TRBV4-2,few,TGTGCCAGCAGCCCCACTGGGCAGTTGAACACTGAAGCTTTCTTT,CASSPTGQLNTEAFF
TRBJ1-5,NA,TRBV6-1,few,TGTGCCAGCACCGGGGGAGGGGCCGTTCAGCCCCAGCATTTT,CASTGGGAVQPQHF
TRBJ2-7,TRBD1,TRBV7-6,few,TGTGCCAGCAGCTTATGGCAGGGGGACGCCGAGCAGTACTTC,CASSLWQGDAEQYF
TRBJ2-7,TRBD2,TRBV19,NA,TGTGCCAGTAGTTCGCGCCTAGCGGGGGCCTCCGACGAGCAGTACTTC,CASSSRLAGASDEQYF
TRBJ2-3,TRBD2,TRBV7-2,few,TGTGCCAGCAGCTATCTCTTCGGGGGGTCCACAGATACGCAGTATTTT,CASSYLFGGSTDTQYF
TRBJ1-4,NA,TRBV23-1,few,TGCGCCAGCCTGGAACCTTATGAAAAACTGTTTTTT,CASLEPYEKLFF
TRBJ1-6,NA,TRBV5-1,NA,TGCGCCAGCAGCTTGGCCCTCGGTGGTAATTCACCCCTCCACTTT,CASSLALGGNSPLHF
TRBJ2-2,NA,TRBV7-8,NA,TGTGCCAGCAGCTCCCGGAGAGGGGAGCTGTTTTTT,CASSSRRGELFF